Listed below are T cell receptor beta chains from one sample, sequenced in a study of response to subunit inactivated influenza vaccine. TCRdb reprocessed the RT-PCR reads via MiXCR and lists one record per CDR3 protein. Of around 170,000 distinct CDR3 sequences listed, about 11% are singletons. Material: CD8+ T cells sorted from PBMCs, obtained less than 30 months after vaccination. These receptors were collected from a man between 50 and 70 years old who received an inactivated influenza vaccine. Both conserved end residues are part of each CDR3. The D gene is left open where the match is weak. The size entry is marked missing in some rows and otherwise reads once, few, many or a size class.

d_call	clone_size	cdr3_length	v_call	j_call	cdr3_aa	cdr3_nt
TRBD1	many	15	TRBV9	TRBJ1-2	CASSVDTGANYGYTF	TGTGCCAGCAGCGTAGATACAGGGGCTAACTATGGCTACACCTTC
TRBD1	-	13	TRBV29-1	TRBJ1-2	CSGGTGTSSGYTF	TGCAGCGGTGGGACAGGGACCTCATCGGGCTACACCTTC
TRBD1	few	17	TRBV4-3	TRBJ1-5	CASSQESLGQGYQPQHF	TGCGCCAGCAGCCAAGAATCCCTCGGACAGGGTTATCAGCCCCAGCATTTT
TRBD2	many	14	TRBV4-3	TRBJ2-7	CASSQAGGSYEQYF	TGCGCCAGCAGCCAAGCGGGAGGGTCCTACGAGCAGTACTTC
TRBD2	many	10	TRBV29-1	TRBJ2-1	CSVPGGGLVF	TGCAGCGTCCCTGGCGGGGGGCTGGTCTTC
-	many	16	TRBV7-9	TRBJ2-7	CASSNGQFFLSYEQYF	TGTGCCAGCAGCAACGGACAGTTTTTCCTCTCCTACGAGCAGTACTTC
-	-	15	TRBV4-1	TRBJ1-1	CASSLQDSLNTEAFF	TGCGCCAGCAGCCTCCAGGACAGTTTGAACACTGAAGCTTTCTTT
-	-	15	TRBV3-1	TRBJ2-5	CASSQDRIGEETQYF	TGTGCCAGCAGCCAAGATAGGATAGGGGAAGAGACCCAGTACTTC
-	many	12	TRBV5-1	TRBJ2-3	CASRTATDTQYF	TGCGCCAGCAGGACAGCCACAGATACGCAGTATTTT
TRBD2	-	15	TRBV5-1	TRBJ2-3	CASSLVSGGTHTQYF	TGCGCCAGCAGCTTGGTTAGCGGGGGCACACATACGCAGTATTTT
-	-	15	TRBV4-3	TRBJ2-7	CASSQDSVSSYEQYF	TGCGCCAGCAGCCAAGATAGCGTGTCTAGCTACGAGCAGTACTTC
TRBD2	-	17	TRBV28	TRBJ2-3	CASSLESGRGATDTQYF	TGTGCCAGCAGTTTAGAAAGCGGGAGAGGGGCCACAGATACGCAGTATTTT
-	many	16	TRBV7-2	TRBJ1-5	CASSLGLAGSHQPQHF	TGTGCCAGCAGCTTAGGTTTGGCAGGGTCTCATCAGCCCCAGCATTTT
TRBD2	few	17	TRBV4-3	TRBJ2-3	CASSQSPGLASTDTQYF	TGCGCCAGCAGCCAGAGCCCCGGACTAGCGAGCACAGATACGCAGTATTTT
-	-	13	TRBV7-9	TRBJ2-5	CASSLPLVETQYF	TGTGCCAGCAGCTTACCCCTAGTAGAGACCCAGTACTTC
-	many	14	TRBV20-1	TRBJ2-7	CSARDKTITYEQYF	TGCAGTGCTAGAGATAAAACGATTACCTACGAGCAGTACTTC
TRBD1	few	15	TRBV5-1	TRBJ2-7	CASSLVTGGFYEQYF	TGCGCCAGCAGCTTGGTAACAGGGGGCTTCTACGAGCAGTACTTC